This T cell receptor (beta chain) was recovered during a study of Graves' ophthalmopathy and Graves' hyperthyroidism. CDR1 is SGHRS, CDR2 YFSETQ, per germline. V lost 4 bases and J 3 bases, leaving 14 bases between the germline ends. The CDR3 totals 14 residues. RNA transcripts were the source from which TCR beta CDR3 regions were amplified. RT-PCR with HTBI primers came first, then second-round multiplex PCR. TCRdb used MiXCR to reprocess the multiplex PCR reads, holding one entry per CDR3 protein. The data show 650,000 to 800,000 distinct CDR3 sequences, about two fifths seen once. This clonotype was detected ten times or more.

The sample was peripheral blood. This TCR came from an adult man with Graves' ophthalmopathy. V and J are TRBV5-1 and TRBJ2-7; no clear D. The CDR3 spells CASSRGNVGYEQYF. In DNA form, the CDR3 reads TGCGCCAGCAGCCGCGGCAATGTGGGCTACGAGCAGTACTTC.